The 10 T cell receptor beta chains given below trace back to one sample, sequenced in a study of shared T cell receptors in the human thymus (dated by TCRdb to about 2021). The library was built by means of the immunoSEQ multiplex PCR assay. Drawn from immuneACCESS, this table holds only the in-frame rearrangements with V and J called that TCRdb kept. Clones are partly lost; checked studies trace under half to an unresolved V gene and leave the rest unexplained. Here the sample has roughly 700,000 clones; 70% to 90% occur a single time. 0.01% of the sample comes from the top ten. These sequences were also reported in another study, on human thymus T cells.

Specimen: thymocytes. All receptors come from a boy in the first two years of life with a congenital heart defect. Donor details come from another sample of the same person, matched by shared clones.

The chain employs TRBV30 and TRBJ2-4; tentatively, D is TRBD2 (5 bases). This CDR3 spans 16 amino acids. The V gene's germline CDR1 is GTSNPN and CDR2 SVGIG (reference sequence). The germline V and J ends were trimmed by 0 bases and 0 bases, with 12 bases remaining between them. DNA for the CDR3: TGTGCCTGGAGTGTAAAGCGAGAGGGAGCCAAAAACATTCAGTACTTC. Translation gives CAWSVKREGAKNIQYF.

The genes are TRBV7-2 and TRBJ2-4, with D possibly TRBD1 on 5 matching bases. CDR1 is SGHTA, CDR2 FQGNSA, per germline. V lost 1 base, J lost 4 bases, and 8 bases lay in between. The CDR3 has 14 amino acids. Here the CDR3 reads CASSLEAGKNIQYF. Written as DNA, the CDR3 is TGTGCCAGCAGCTTAGAGGCAGGGAAAAACATTCAGTACTTC.

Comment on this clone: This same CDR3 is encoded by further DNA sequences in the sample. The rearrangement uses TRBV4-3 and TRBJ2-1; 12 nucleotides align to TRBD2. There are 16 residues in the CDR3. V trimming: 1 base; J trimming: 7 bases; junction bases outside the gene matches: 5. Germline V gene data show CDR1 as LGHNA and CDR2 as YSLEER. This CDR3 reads CASSQGLAGGLNEQFF. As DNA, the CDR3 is TGCGCCAGCAGCCAAGGGCTAGCGGGAGGGTTGAATGAGCAGTTCTTC.

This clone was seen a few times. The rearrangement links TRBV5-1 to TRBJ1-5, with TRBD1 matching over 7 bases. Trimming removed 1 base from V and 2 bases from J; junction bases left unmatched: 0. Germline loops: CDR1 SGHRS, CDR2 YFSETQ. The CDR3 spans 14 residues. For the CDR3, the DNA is TGCGCCAGCAGCTTGACAGGGGGCAATCAGCCCCAGCATTTT. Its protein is CASSLTGGNQPQHF.

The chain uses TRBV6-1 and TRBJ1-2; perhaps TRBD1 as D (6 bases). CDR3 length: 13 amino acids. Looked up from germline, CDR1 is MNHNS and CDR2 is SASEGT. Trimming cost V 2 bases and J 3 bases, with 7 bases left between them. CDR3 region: CASSETGHYGYTF. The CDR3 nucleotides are TGTGCCAGCAGTGAAACAGGGCACTATGGCTACACCTTC.

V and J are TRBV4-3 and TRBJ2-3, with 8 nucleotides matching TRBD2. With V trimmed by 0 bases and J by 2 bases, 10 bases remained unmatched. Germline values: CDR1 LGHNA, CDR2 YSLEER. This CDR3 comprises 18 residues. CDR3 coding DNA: TGCGCCAGCAGCCAAGAATATTTGGCTAGCGGGCCCACAGATACGCAGTATTTT. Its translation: CASSQEYLASGPTDTQYF.

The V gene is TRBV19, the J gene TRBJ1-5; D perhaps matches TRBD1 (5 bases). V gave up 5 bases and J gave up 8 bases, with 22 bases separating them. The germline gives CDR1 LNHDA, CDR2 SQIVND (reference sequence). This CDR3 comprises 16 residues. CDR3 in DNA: TGTGCCAGTAGTTCGCAGCGGGGCCCGCGGAGGGAGCCCCAGCATTTT. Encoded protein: CASSSQRGPRREPQHF.

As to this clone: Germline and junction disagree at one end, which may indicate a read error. The CDR3: CASRRTTGADTQYF. The DNA of the CDR3 is TGTGCTAGCAGACGTACCACAGGGGCAGATACGCAGTATTTT. This chain connects TRBV7-7 to TRBJ2-3, with TRBD1 matching over 7 bases. Germline values: CDR1 SSHAT, CDR2 FNYEAQ (reference sequence). The CDR3 covers 14 residues. The full variable domain, its missing parts supplied by reference TRBV7-7 and TRBJ2-3, is GAGVSQSPRYKVTKRGQDVTLRCDPISSHATLYWYQQALGQGPEFLTYFNYEAQPDKSGLPSDRFSAERPEGSISTLTIQRTEQRDSAMYRCASRRTTGADTQYFGPGTRLTVL.

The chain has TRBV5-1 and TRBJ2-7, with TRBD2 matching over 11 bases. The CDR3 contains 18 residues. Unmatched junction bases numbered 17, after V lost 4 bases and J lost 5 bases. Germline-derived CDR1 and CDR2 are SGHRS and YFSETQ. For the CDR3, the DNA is TGCGCCAGCAGCCAGACGGACAGACTAGCGGGAAGGCCAAACGAGCAGTACTTC. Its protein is CASSQTDRLAGRPNEQYF.

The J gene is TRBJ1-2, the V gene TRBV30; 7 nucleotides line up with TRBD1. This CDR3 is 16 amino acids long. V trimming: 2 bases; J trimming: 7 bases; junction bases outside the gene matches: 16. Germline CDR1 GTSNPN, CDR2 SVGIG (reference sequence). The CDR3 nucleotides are TGTGCCTGGAGTCGATCGGAAGGGGGCAGGGGGGTTGGCTACACCTTC. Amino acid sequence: CAWSRSEGGRGVGYTF.